The subject of this entry is one T cell receptor (beta chain). The data were taken from a study of OX40 agonist ivuxolimab in advanced cancers. Study-level background: Patients assigned to dose escalation were diagnosed with hepatocellular carcinoma, melanoma, renal cell or head and neck cancer.

Data came from immunoSEQ multiplex PCR; TCRdb stores just in-frame clones and leaves some out. The sample lists around 65,000 clones; 80% to 95% were seen once. Germline CDR1 reads WSHSY; CDR2 reads SAAADI. Trimming removed 8 bases from V and 6 bases from J, with 16 bases in between. The CDR3 sequence is 13 residues long. V usage is TRBV10-2 and J usage is TRBJ1-1; maybe TRBD1 (6 bases). The receptor comes from an adult with an advanced solid tumor such as melanoma, head and neck, liver or kidney cancer. This specimen consisted of CD4+ or CD8+ T cells sorted from blood, obtained in a trial of the OX40 agonist ivuxolimab. CDR3 residues: CASGSRGGAEAFF. CDR3 DNA: TGCGCCAGCGGCTCTAGGGGGGGGGCTGAAGCTTTCTTT.